A selection of T cell receptor beta chains follows, all from one sample in a study of beta chain features in type 1 diabetes. Using immunoSEQ multiplex PCR, the repertoire was profiled, and TCRdb retains in-frame clones only, with some absent. The sample holds about 260,000 clones; 68% are singletons and the top ten take 0.053%. The specimen sequenced was naive CD4+ T cells from blood. The receptors shown here come from a man aged 25-45 years in good health. Both conserved end residues are part of each CDR3. Fields, in order: V gene, clone size, D gene, J gene, CDR3 protein, CDR3 DNA. D genes are given only for firm matches. Not all rows give a size; the values are once, few, many and, for expanded clones, a class.

V: TRBV15; size: .; D: .; J: TRBJ2-6; CDR3: CATSNQGKSSGANVLTF; DNA: TGTGCCACCAGCAATCAGGGCAAGAGCTCTGGGGCCAACGTCCTGACTTTC
V: TRBV30; size: .; D: TRBD2; J: TRBJ2-7; CDR3: CAWSVGGSSYEQYF; DNA: TGTGCCTGGAGTGTAGGCGGGAGCTCCTACGAGCAGTACTTC
V: TRBV7-2; size: .; D: .; J: TRBJ1-5; CDR3: CASSLEDQPQHF; DNA: TGTGCCAGCAGCTTAGAAGATCAGCCCCAGCATTTT
V: TRBV11-2; size: .; D: .; J: TRBJ2-2; CDR3: CASSFQLTGELFF; DNA: TGTGCCAGCAGCTTTCAACTGACCGGGGAGCTGTTTTTT
V: TRBV6-1; size: .; D: .; J: TRBJ2-5; CDR3: CASRQETQYF; DNA: TGTGCCAGCAGACAAGAGACCCAGTACTTC
V: TRBV14; size: few; D: .; J: TRBJ2-1; CDR3: CASSQEGYNEQFF; DNA: TGTGCCAGCAGCCAAGAAGGGTACAATGAGCAGTTCTTC
V: TRBV19; size: .; D: .; J: TRBJ2-7; CDR3: CASSGPGNAYEQYF; DNA: TGTGCCAGTAGTGGCCCAGGGAACGCCTACGAGCAGTACTTC
V: TRBV7-2; size: once; D: TRBD2; J: TRBJ2-7; CDR3: CASSLVASGSYEQYF; DNA: TGTGCCAGCAGCTTAGTCGCTAGCGGGAGTTACGAGCAGTACTTC
V: TRBV30; size: once; D: .; J: TRBJ1-1; CDR3: CAWSVGRASEAFF; DNA: TGTGCCTGGAGTGTCGGCAGGGCCTCTGAAGCTTTCTTT
V: TRBV9; size: .; D: TRBD1; J: TRBJ2-2; CDR3: CASSSTVAGGFTGELFF; DNA: TGTGCCAGCAGCTCCACCGTGGCAGGGGGTTTCACCGGGGAGCTGTTTTTT
V: TRBV28; size: .; D: TRBD1; J: TRBJ2-7; CDR3: CASTDRASYEQYF; DNA: TGTGCCAGCACGGACAGGGCGTCCTACGAGCAGTACTTC
V: TRBV27; size: .; D: .; J: TRBJ2-5; CDR3: CASSLRGTQYF; DNA: TGTGCCAGCAGTTTACGGGGAACCCAGTACTTC
V: TRBV10-3; size: .; D: TRBD1; J: TRBJ2-7; CDR3: CAIRGQGMEEQYF; DNA: TGTGCCATCAGAGGACAGGGGATGGAGGAGCAGTACTTC
V: TRBV5-6; size: .; D: TRBD1; J: TRBJ2-7; CDR3: CASSRRDRVYEQYF; DNA: TGTGCCAGCAGCCGCCGGGACAGGGTGTACGAGCAGTACTTC
V: TRBV28; size: .; D: .; J: TRBJ2-4; CDR3: CASSRAKNIQYF; DNA: TGTGCCAGCTCCAGGGCCAAAAACATTCAGTACTTC
V: TRBV7-2; size: .; D: .; J: TRBJ2-5; CDR3: CASSLAGTETQYF; DNA: TGTGCCAGCAGCTTAGCCGGGACAGAGACCCAGTACTTC
V: TRBV23-1; size: .; D: TRBD1; J: TRBJ1-4; CDR3: CATRGLRTTNEKLFF; DNA: TGCGCCACCAGGGGGCTACGGACAACTAATGAAAAACTGTTTTTT
V: TRBV6-5; size: .; D: TRBD2; J: TRBJ2-7; CDR3: CASSKGTSRYEQYF; DNA: TGTGCCAGCAGCAAGGGGACTAGTCGGTACGAGCAGTACTTC
V: TRBV30; size: .; D: .; J: TRBJ2-2; CDR3: CAWSWTANTGELFF; DNA: TGTGCCTGGAGTTGGACTGCGAACACCGGGGAGCTGTTTTTT
V: TRBV6-5; size: .; D: .; J: TRBJ2-1; CDR3: CASSGDASEQFF; DNA: TGTGCCAGCTCGGGAGACGCAAGTGAGCAGTTCTTC
V: TRBV30; size: .; D: TRBD1; J: TRBJ2-7; CDR3: CAWAPGTAAGEQYF; DNA: TGTGCCTGGGCACCCGGGACAGCGGCCGGGGAGCAGTACTTC
V: TRBV23-1; size: .; D: .; J: TRBJ2-5; CDR3: CASSQSRTEQETQYF; DNA: TGCGCCAGCAGTCAATCGAGGACAGAGCAAGAGACCCAGTACTTC
V: TRBV10-3; size: few; D: TRBD1; J: TRBJ2-7; CDR3: CAMGTEPYEQYF; DNA: TGTGCCATGGGGACAGAACCCTACGAGCAGTACTTC